The 18 T cell receptor beta chains below were found in one sample sequenced in a study of CD8+CD57+ T cells in acquired aplastic anemia. Profiles of TCR beta VDJ and CDR3 were generated from a genomic DNA template. TCRdb independently ran MiXCR on the reads; one entry per CDR3 protein. The sample records about 160,000 distinct CDR3 sequences, roughly 45% being singletons. Material for sequencing was sorted CD4+, CD8+, or CD8+CD57+ T cells (not recorded which) from PBMCs. The receptors were sampled from a human donor in good health.

The sample holds many counts of this clonotype. The genes are TRBV9 and TRBJ2-3; 12 nucleotides line up with TRBD2. The germline V gene has CDR1 SGDLS and CDR2 YYNGEE. V gave up 3 bases and J gave up 5 bases; unmatched junction bases: 7. The CDR3 runs to 16 residues. This chain's CDR3 is CASSGLAGVYKDTQYF. CDR3 DNA sequence: TGTGCCAGCAGCGGACTAGCGGGGGTATATAAAGATACGCAGTATTTT. Combining the CDR3 with reference TRBV9 and TRBJ2-3 gives the whole variable domain DSGVTQTPKHLITATGQRVTLRCSPRSGDLSVYWYQQSLDQGLQFLIQYYNGEERAKGNILERFSAQQFPDLHSELNLSSLELGDSALYFCASSGLAGVYKDTQYFGPGTRLTVL.

This clonotype was detected many times. This chain uses TRBV19 with TRBJ2-6, with D unclear. The CDR3 contains 14 residues. Germline assignment: CDR1 LNHDA and CDR2 SQIVND (reference sequence). Trimming shortened V by 7 bases and J by 4 bases, and 11 bases separated the two germline ends. The CDR3 protein is CASMAQSGANVLTF. CDR3 sequence (DNA): TGTGCCAGTATGGCCCAGTCAGGGGCCAACGTCCTGACTTTC.

This rearrangement joins TRBV4-1 to TRBJ2-7; 10 bases are shared with TRBD2. Trimming cost V 3 bases and J 5 bases; bases outside gene matches: 7. Germline-derived CDR1 and CDR2 are MGHRA and YSYEKL. This CDR3 is 15 amino acids long. The CDR3, as DNA: TGCGCCAGCAGCCAGATATCAGCGGGAGGGAACGAGCAGTACTTC. It codes for CASSQISAGGNEQYF.

This chain uses TRBV10-2 with TRBJ1-4; D is ambiguous. V lost 2 bases and J 0 bases, leaving 7 bases between the germline ends. Germline loops: CDR1 WSHSY, CDR2 SAAADI. The CDR3 has 15 amino acids. The CDR3 loop is CASSETAATNEKLFF. The CDR3 DNA follows: TGCGCCAGCAGTGAGACCGCTGCAACTAATGAAAAACTGTTTTTT.

This clonotype was counted at least ten times. V is TRBV19 and J is TRBJ1-4; D is ambiguous. Trimming stripped 6 bases from V and 8 bases from J, with 10 bases between. The CDR3 has 12 residues. Per the germline V gene, CDR1 is LNHDA and CDR2 is SQIVND (reference sequence). The CDR3 DNA sequence: TGTGCCAGTAGGTTGGGAGACGAAAAACTGTTTTTT. This sequence encodes CASRLGDEKLFF. The variable domain in full, with the rest retrieved from reference TRBV19 and TRBJ1-4, is DGGITQSPKYLFRKEGQNVTLSCEQNLNHDAMYWYRQDPGQGLRLIYYSQIVNDFQKGDIAEGYSVSREKKESFPLTVTSAQKNPTAFYLCASRLGDEKLFFGSGTQLSVL.

This clonotype has at least ten counts. The V call is TRBV5-5, the J call TRBJ1-2; maybe TRBD1 (6 bases). The CDR3 loop spans 16 amino acids. V lost 0 bases and J 1 base, leaving 13 bases between the germline ends. Germline V gene lookup returns CDR1 SGHKS and CDR2 YYEKEE (reference sequence). CDR3: CASSLGGAADNYGYTF. Written as DNA, the CDR3 is TGTGCCAGCAGCTTGGGGGGGGCAGCCGATAACTATGGCTACACCTTC.

This chain connects TRBV15 to TRBJ1-1, with a weak D call TRBD1 (6 bases). The CDR3 has 14 residues. With 6 bases removed from V and 1 base from J, the gap between germline ends came to 12 bases. Germline V gene data show CDR1 as LNHNV and CDR2 as YYDKDF (reference sequence). DNA of the CDR3: TGTGCCACCAGGGGTGGGGGCAGGAACACTGAAGCTTTCTTT. Protein product: CATRGGGRNTEAFF.

The rearrangement links TRBV20-1 to TRBJ2-7; 8 bases are shared with TRBD2. The CDR3 is 14 amino acids. V was clipped by 3 bases and J by 9 bases; unmatched bases: 13. The germline CDR1 and CDR2 sequences are DFQATT and SNEGSKA (reference sequence). In nucleotides, the CDR3 is TGCAGTGCTAGCACCTCTGACGGGAGCGGGAGGCAGTACTTC. This codes for CSASTSDGSGRQYF.

This clonotype was seen repeatedly, ten times or more. The chain has TRBV10-2 and TRBJ1-1, with 7 bases aligning to TRBD1. Germline CDR1 is WSHSY and CDR2 is SAAADI. This CDR3 has 15 amino acids. V was pared by 5 bases and J by 8 bases, with 14 bases of the junction left unmatched. CDR3 in DNA: TGCGCCAGCAGTAAACCAGGGGGTGGGATTGGGGAAGCTTTCTTT. This gives the protein CASSKPGGGIGEAFF.

V and J are TRBV25-1 and TRBJ1-2; perhaps TRBD1 as D (5 bases). V lost 0 bases, J lost 6 bases, and 17 bases lay in between. Germline CDR1 reads MGHDK; CDR2 reads SYGVNS. The CDR3 runs to 16 residues. The CDR3 DNA is TGTGCCAGCAGTGAATATCCCCCGGGGCAGATCCATGGCTACACCTTC. Its translation: CASSEYPPGQIHGYTF.

The chain combines TRBV29-1 with TRBJ2-7, with 7 bases aligning to TRBD2. The V gene end was trimmed by 2 bases and the J gene end by 9 bases; junction bases not matched to a gene: 13. Per the germline V gene, CDR1 is SQVTM and CDR2 is ANQGSEA. The CDR3 totals 14 residues. The DNA of the CDR3 is TGCAGCGTTGAAAGACCCGGGGGATTAGCGGGGCAGTACTTC. It codes for CSVERPGGLAGQYF.

The V call is TRBV9, the J call TRBJ2-7; 7 nucleotides line up with TRBD2. The CDR3 totals 14 residues. The germline CDR1 and CDR2 sequences are SGDLS and YYNGEE. Trimming cost V 2 bases and J 3 bases; bases outside gene matches: 5. The CDR3 nucleotides are TGTGCCAGCAGCGTCGGGGAGGGCCGCTACGAGCAGTACTTC. Its protein is CASSVGEGRYEQYF.

This clonotype turned up a few times. The chain recombines TRBV5-1 with TRBJ1-2; 9 nucleotides line up with TRBD1. V lost 0 bases and J lost 4; bases outside the gene matches: 1. The germline V gene has CDR1 SGHRS and CDR2 YFSETQ. The length of the CDR3 is 14 residues. The CDR3 nucleotides are TGCGCCAGCAGCTTGGAACAGGGGGCCTATGGCTACACCTTC. Residues: CASSLEQGAYGYTF.

The chain uses TRBV7-2 and TRBJ1-6; D is perhaps TRBD1 (6 bases). V dropped 7 bases and J dropped 7 bases, with 11 bases sitting between them. Germline CDR1 SGHTA, CDR2 FQGNSA. CDR3 length: 13 amino acids. CDR3 nucleotide sequence: TGTGCCAGCACCCGACAGGAGAATTCACCCCTCCACTTT. Translated: CASTRQENSPLHF. The full variable domain, in which reference TRBV7-2 and TRBJ1-6 provide the parts outside the CDR3, is GAGVSQSPSNKVTEKGKDVELRCDPISGHTALYWYRQSLGQGLEFLIYFQGNSAPDKSGLPSDRFSAERTGGSVSTLTIQRTQQEDSAVYLCASTRQENSPLHFGNGTRLTVT.

At least ten counts were recorded for this clonotype. The chain uses TRBV7-9 and TRBJ2-2, with D perhaps assigned TRBD1 or TRBD2 (6 bases each). The CDR3 is 16 amino acids. Germline CDR1 reads SEHNR; CDR2 reads FQNEAQ (reference sequence). V was cut by 5 bases and J by 4 bases, with 17 bases left in between. The chain's CDR3 is CASSPLGGAGTGELFF. In DNA, the CDR3 is TGTGCCAGCAGCCCGTTGGGGGGCGCGGGCACCGGGGAGCTGTTTTTT. Supplemented by reference TRBV7-9 and TRBJ2-2, the full variable domain reads DTGVSQNPRHKITKRGQNVTFRCDPISEHNRLYWYRQTLGQGPEFLTYFQNEAQLEKSRLLSDRFSAERPKGSFSTLEIQRTEQGDSAMYLCASSPLGGAGTGELFFGEGSRLTVL.

The chain is built from TRBV24-1 and TRBJ2-3; D is possibly TRBD2 (6 bases). The germline V and J ends were trimmed by 4 bases and 7 bases, with 14 bases remaining between them. CDR3 length: 14 amino acids. CDR1 is KGHDR and CDR2 is SFDVKD in the germline V gene. CDR3: CATSERLVVHTQYF. CDR3 nucleotides: TGTGCCACCAGTGAACGACTAGTTGTGCATACGCAGTATTTT.

The rearrangement joins TRBV20-1 to TRBJ2-7; 7 positions agree with TRBD1. Germline assignment: CDR1 DFQATT and CDR2 SNEGSKA (reference sequence). CDR3 size: 13 residues. Trimming at V came to 3 bases and at J to 5 bases, leaving 7 bases not matched to a gene. The CDR3 protein is CSASRQGVDEQYF. The CDR3 DNA reads as TGCAGTGCTAGCCGCCAGGGGGTGGACGAGCAGTACTTC.

In its sample, this clonotype is medium-sized. The V and J genes are TRBV10-3 and TRBJ1-6; possible D gene TRBD1, 5 bases. Deletions cut 9 bases from V and 9 bases from J, with 12 bases between. This CDR3 region has 12 residues. CDR1 is ENHRY, CDR2 SYGVKD, per germline. This chain's CDR3 is CAMRDGSSPLHF. CDR3 nucleotides: TGTGCCATGCGGGACGGTAGTTCACCCCTCCACTTT.